This TCR beta chain was retrieved from a study of beta chain features in type 1 diabetes. Comments on this clone: Its antigen is not identified.

The CDR3 spans 14 residues. Per the germline V gene, CDR1 is SGHTA and CDR2 is FQGNSA. The V and J ends lost 3 bases and 9 bases, in that order; junction bases with no gene match: 7. Sequencing targeted expressed TCRB transcripts, as all isolated RNA had been reverse transcribed. Method: immunoSEQ multiplex PCR; TCRdb's copy keeps in-frame clones and lacks some. The sample has 600,000 to 650,000 clones, 15% seen once. General study findings and limits: Shorter templates might be favored by PCR, equally in patients and controls. TCRB repertoires of naive, central memory and Treg cells appeared more similar among patients than among healthy donors. VDJ junctions sequenced from type 1 diabetes patients showed fewer insertions and more deletions.

Sequenced sample: naive CD4+ T cells from blood. V and J are TRBV7-2 and TRBJ2-1; 8 bases are a match to TRBD2. The receptor comes from a man aged 18 to 30 in good health. CDR3 DNA: TGTGCCAGCAGCTTGTACGCGGGAGGTGGTGAGCAGTTCTTC. Protein: CASSLYAGGGEQFF.